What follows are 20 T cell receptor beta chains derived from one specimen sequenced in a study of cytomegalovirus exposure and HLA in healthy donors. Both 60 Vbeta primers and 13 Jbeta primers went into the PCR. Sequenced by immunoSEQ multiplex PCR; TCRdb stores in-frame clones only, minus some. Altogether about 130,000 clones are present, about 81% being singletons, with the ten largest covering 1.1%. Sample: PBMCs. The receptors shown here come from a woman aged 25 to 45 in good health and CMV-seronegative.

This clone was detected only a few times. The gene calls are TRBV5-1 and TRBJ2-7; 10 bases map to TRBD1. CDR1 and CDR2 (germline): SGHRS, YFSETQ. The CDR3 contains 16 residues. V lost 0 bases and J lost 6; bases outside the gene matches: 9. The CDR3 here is CASSLGIGTGDREQYF. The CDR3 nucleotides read TGCGCCAGCAGCTTGGGAATCGGGACAGGGGACCGCGAGCAGTACTTC.

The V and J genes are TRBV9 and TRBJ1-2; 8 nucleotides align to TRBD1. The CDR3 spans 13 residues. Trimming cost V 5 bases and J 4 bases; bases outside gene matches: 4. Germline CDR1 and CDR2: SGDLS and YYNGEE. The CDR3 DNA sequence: TGTGCCAGCAGTTCAGGGGGCTTCTATGGCTACACCTTC. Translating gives CASSSGGFYGYTF.

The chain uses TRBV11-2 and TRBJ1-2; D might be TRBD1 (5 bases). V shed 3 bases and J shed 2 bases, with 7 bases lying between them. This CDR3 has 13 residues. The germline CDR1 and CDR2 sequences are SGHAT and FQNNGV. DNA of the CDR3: TGTGCCAGCAGCTTGAAGGGGAACTATGGCTACACCTTC. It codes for CASSLKGNYGYTF. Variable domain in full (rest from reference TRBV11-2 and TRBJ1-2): EAGVAQSPRYKIIEKRQSVAFWCNPISGHATLYWYQQILGQGPKLLIQFQNNGVVDDSQLPKDRFSAERLKGVDSTLKIQPAKLEDSAVYLCASSLKGNYGYTFGSGTRLTVV.

As DNA, the CDR3 is TGTGCTAGTGCCCCTGGTCGAGGCGGCACTGAAGCTTTCTTT. It yields the protein CASAPGRGGTEAFF. The chain combines TRBV12-5 with TRBJ1-1; no firm D call. In germline, CDR1 is LGHNT, CDR2 FRNRAP. This CDR3 comprises 14 residues. The V and J ends lost 7 bases and 4 bases respectively, with 16 bases between them.

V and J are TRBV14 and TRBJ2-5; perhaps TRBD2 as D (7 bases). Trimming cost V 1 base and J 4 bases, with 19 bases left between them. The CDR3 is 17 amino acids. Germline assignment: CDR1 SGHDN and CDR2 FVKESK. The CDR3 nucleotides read TGTGCCAGCAGCCAAGCGACCGGGGGGCAGAGAAGAGAGACCCAGTACTTC. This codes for CASSQATGGQRRETQYF.

CDR3 coding DNA: TGCGCCAGCAGCCAAGAGCCCCAAGGGACAGGTCGTTGGACTGAAGCTTTCTTT. Encoded protein: CASSQEPQGTGRWTEAFF. V is TRBV4-1 and J is TRBJ1-1; 8 bases map to TRBD1. CDR3 length equals 18 residues. Looked up from germline, CDR1 is MGHRA and CDR2 is YSYEKL. After removal of 0 bases from V and 5 bases from J, the junction contained 14 bases not matched to a gene.

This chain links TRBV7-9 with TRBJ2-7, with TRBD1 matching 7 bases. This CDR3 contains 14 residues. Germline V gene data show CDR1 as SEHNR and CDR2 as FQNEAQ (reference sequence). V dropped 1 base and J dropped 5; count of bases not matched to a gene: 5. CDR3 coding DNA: TGTGCCAGCAGCTTAGGAAGAACAGGGGACGAGCAGTACTTC. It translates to CASSLGRTGDEQYF.

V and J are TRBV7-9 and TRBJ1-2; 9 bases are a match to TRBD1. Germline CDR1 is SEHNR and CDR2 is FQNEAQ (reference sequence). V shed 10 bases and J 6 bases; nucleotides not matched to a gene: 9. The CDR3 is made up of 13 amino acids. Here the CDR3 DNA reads TGTGCCATCGACAGGGGGGCTAGAAATGGCTACACCTTC. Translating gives CAIDRGARNGYTF.

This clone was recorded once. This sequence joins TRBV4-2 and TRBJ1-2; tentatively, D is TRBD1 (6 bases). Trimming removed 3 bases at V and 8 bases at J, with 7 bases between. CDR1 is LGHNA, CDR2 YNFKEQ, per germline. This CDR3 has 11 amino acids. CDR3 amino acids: CASSHRGGYTF. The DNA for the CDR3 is TGTGCCAGCAGCCACAGGGGCGGCTACACCTTC.

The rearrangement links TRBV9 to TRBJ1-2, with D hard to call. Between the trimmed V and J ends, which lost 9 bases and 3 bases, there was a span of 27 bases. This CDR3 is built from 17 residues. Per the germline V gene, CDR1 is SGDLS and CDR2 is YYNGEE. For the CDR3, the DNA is TGTGCCATCCTGTCGGGTGTAGGACTCGTGGGCTACTATGGCTACACCTTC. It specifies CAILSGVGLVGYYGYTF.

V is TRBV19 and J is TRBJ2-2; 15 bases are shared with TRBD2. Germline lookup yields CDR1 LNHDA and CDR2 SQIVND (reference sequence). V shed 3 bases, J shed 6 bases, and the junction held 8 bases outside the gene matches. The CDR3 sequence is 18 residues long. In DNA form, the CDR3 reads TGTGCCAGTAGTATCCGGACTAGCGGGAGGGCCCGTTCCGGGGAGCTGTTTTTT. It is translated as CASSIRTSGRARSGELFF.

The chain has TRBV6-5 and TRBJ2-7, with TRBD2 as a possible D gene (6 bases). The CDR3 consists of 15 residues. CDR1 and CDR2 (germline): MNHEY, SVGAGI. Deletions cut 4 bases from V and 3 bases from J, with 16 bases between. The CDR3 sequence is CASSSPAGTRYEQYF. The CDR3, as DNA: TGTGCCAGCAGTTCCCCCGCCGGGACTCGCTACGAGCAGTACTTC.

The CDR3 is CASSPDRLDNEQFF. CDR3 in DNA: TGTGCCAGCTCACCGGACAGGCTGGACAATGAGCAGTTCTTC. This chain joins TRBV18 and TRBJ2-1; 7 bases agree with TRBD1. CDR1 is KGHSH, CDR2 LQKENI, per germline. The CDR3 totals 14 residues. V shed 3 bases, J shed 5 bases, and the junction held 4 bases outside the gene matches.

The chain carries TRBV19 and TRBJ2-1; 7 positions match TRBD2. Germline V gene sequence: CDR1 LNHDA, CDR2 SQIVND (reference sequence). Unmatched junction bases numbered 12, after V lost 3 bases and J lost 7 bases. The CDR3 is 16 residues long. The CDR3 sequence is CASSIGERGRRNEQFF. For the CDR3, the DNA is TGTGCCAGTAGTATTGGGGAGCGGGGCAGGAGGAATGAGCAGTTCTTC. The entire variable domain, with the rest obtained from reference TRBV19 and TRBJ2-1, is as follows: DGGITQSPKYLFRKEGQNVTLSCEQNLNHDAMYWYRQDPGQGLRLIYYSQIVNDFQKGDIAEGYSVSREKKESFPLTVTSAQKNPTAFYLCASSIGERGRRNEQFFGPGTRLTVL.

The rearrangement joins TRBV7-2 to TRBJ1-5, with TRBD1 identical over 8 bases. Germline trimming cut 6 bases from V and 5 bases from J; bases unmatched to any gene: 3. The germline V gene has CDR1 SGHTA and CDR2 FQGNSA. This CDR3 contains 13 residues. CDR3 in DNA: TGTGCCAGCAGTTTACAGGGGGATCAGCCCCAGCATTTT. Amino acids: CASSLQGDQPQHF. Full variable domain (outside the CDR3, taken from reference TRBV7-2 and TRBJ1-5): GAGVSQSPSNKVTEKGKDVELRCDPISGHTALYWYRQSLGQGLEFLIYFQGNSAPDKSGLPSDRFSAERTGGSVSTLTIQRTQQEDSAVYLCASSLQGDQPQHFGDGTRLSIL.

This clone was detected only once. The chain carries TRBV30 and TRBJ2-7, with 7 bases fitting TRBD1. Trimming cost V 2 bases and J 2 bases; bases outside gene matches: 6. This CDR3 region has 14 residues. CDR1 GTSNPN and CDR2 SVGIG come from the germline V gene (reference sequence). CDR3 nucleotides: TGTGCCTGGAGTAAACAGGGGAATCCCTACGAGCAGTACTTC. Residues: CAWSKQGNPYEQYF. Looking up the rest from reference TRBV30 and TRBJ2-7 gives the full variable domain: SQTIHQWPATLVQPVGSPLSLECTVEGTSNPNLYWYRQAAGRGLQLLFYSVGIGQISSEVPQNLSASRPQDRQFILSSKKLLLSDSGFYLCAWSKQGNPYEQYFGPGTRLTVT.

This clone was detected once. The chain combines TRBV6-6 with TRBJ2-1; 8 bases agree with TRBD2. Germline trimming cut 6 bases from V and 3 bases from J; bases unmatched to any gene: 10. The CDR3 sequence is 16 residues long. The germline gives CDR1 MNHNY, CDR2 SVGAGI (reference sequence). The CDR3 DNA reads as TGTGCCAGCAGCGACCAACAGCGGGAGTTCTACAATGAGCAGTTCTTC. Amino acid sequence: CASSDQQREFYNEQFF.

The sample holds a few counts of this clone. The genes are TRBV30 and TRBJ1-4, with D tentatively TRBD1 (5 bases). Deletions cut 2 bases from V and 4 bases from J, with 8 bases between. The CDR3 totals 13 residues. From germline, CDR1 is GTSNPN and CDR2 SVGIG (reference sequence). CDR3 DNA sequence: TGTGCCTGGAGTCAGGGCAATAATGAAAAACTGTTTTTT. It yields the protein CAWSQGNNEKLFF.

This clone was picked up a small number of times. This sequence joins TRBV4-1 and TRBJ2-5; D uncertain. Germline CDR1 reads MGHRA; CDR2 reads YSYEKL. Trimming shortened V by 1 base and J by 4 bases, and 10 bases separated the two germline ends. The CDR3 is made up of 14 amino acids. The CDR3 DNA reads TGCGCCAGCAGCCAAGCTTTCACGAGAGAGACCCAGTACTTC. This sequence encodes CASSQAFTRETQYF.

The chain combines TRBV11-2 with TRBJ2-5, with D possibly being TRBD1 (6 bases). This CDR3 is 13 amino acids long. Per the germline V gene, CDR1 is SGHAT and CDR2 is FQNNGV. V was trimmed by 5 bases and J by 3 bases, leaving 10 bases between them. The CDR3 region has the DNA TGTGCCAGCAGCCCAGGGGTGGAAGAGACCCAGTACTTC. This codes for CASSPGVEETQYF.